The 18 T cell receptor beta chains below were found in one sample sequenced in a study of beta chain features in type 1 diabetes. Expressed TCRB transcripts were sequenced, since all the RNA that had been isolated was reverse transcribed. TCRdb's table, derived via immunoSEQ multiplex PCR, lists solely in-frame clones and lacks some. The sample contains 400,000 to 500,000 clones, 11% to 15% of which appear only once. Sequencing was done on a sample of naive CD4+ T cells from blood. The source is a man aged 25 to 45 in good health.

V usage is TRBV27 and J usage is TRBJ2-7; the match to TRBD1 covers 9 bases. Germline CDR1 is MNHEY and CDR2 is SMNVEV (reference sequence). CDR3 size: 14 residues. J gave up 6 bases and V 5 bases, and 8 bases lay outside the gene matches. CDR3 in amino acids: CASSPGTGRGEQYF. In nucleotides, the CDR3 is TGTGCCAGCAGTCCAGGGACAGGGAGGGGCGAGCAGTACTTC.

The chain joins TRBV6-4 to TRBJ2-1; 12 bases match TRBD2. V was pared by 5 bases and J by 0 bases, with 2 bases of the junction left unmatched. The length of the CDR3 is 16 residues. Germline V CDR1 and CDR2: MRHNA, SNTAGT. Here the CDR3 reads CASSRLAGDSYNEQFF. DNA of the CDR3: TGTGCCAGCAGTAGACTAGCGGGGGACTCCTACAATGAGCAGTTCTTC.

The V and J genes are TRBV6-5 and TRBJ2-7; D remains ambiguous. This CDR3 region has 12 residues. Germline CDR1 MNHEY, CDR2 SVGAGI. V dropped 6 bases and J dropped 6 bases, with 12 bases sitting between them. The CDR3 loop is CASSRLGFEQYF. The CDR3 DNA sequence: TGTGCCAGCAGCCGTCTAGGATTCGAGCAGTACTTC.

The CDR3 DNA is TGCGCCAGCAGTCGGACCCTTTTCTATGAGCAGTTCTTC. Protein: CASSRTLFYEQFF. The rearrangement joins TRBV5-1 to TRBJ2-1; D is uncertain. Germline CDR1 is SGHRS and CDR2 is YFSETQ. The CDR3 spans 13 residues. Trimming shortened V by 5 bases and J by 8 bases, and 14 bases separated the two germline ends.

The rearrangement joins TRBV25-1 to TRBJ2-1, with 9 bases that match TRBD1. Germline CDR1 and CDR2: MGHDK and SYGVNS. V lost 6 bases and J lost 7; bases outside the gene matches: 13. The CDR3 has 16 amino acids. Here the CDR3 DNA reads TGTGCCAGCAGCGAAGCGTCGGGACAGGGACGGAATGAGCAGTTCTTC. Its translation is CASSEASGQGRNEQFF.

The CDR3 nucleotides read TGTGCCAGCTTAGCGGGAGGGAACACAGATACGCAGTATTTT. Translating it yields CASLAGGNTDTQYF. The chain is built from TRBV5-4 and TRBJ2-3, with 11 bases lining up with TRBD2. The CDR3 loop spans 14 amino acids. CDR1 is SGHNT, CDR2 YYREEE, per germline (reference sequence). Germline trimming cut 7 bases from V and 2 bases from J; bases unmatched to any gene: 3.

The chain uses TRBV6-6 and TRBJ2-7; no clear D gene. CDR3 length: 12 residues. Trimming pared 6 bases from V and 3 bases from J, leaving 9 bases between. CDR1 is MNHNY, CDR2 SVGAGI, per germline (reference sequence). The CDR3 reads CASSPTNYEQYF. DNA for the CDR3: TGTGCCAGCAGCCCCACGAACTACGAGCAGTACTTC.

In its sample, this clone was seen a few times. The V gene is TRBV14, the J gene TRBJ2-1; D is undetermined. The CDR3 length is 13 residues. CDR1 SGHDN and CDR2 FVKESK come from the germline V gene. The ends were cut back, 2 bases at V and 7 bases at J, with 9 bases in the middle. The CDR3 sequence is CASSQLSGNEQFF. The CDR3 nucleotides read TGTGCCAGCAGCCAACTTAGTGGAAATGAGCAGTTCTTC. Together with reference TRBV14 and TRBJ2-1, the CDR3 gives the full variable domain: EAGVTQFPSHSVIEKGQTVTLRCDPISGHDNLYWYRRVMGKEIKFLLHFVKESKQDESGMPNNRFLAERTGGTYSTLKVQPAELEDSGVYFCASSQLSGNEQFFGPGTRLTVL.

This clone occurred a few times. The same CDR3 is also encoded by other DNA sequences in this sample. Written as DNA, the CDR3 is TGTGCCAGCAGCCTCGGGGGTAGGGAGACCCAGTACTTC. As protein: CASSLGGRETQYF. This chain links TRBV7-9 with TRBJ2-5, with a possible D match to TRBD2 (6 bases). This CDR3 region has 13 residues. Between the trimmed V and J ends, which lost 5 bases and 5 bases, there was a span of 12 bases. Germline assignment: CDR1 SEHNR and CDR2 FQNEAQ (reference sequence).

This clone appeared a few times. V usage is TRBV29-1 and J usage is TRBJ2-2; tentative D call: TRBD2 (5 bases). V was pared by 7 bases and J by 4 bases, with 10 bases between. Germline V gene data show CDR1 as SQVTM and CDR2 as ANQGSEA. This CDR3 contains 12 residues. The CDR3 sequence is CSARRGTGELFF. CDR3 in DNA: TGCAGCGCTAGACGGGGCACCGGGGAGCTGTTTTTT.

This rearrangement joins TRBV9 to TRBJ1-1; no definite D call. The CDR3 spans 15 residues. Trimming stripped 0 bases from V and 4 bases from J, with 13 bases between. From germline, CDR1 is SGDLS and CDR2 YYNGEE. The CDR3 loop reads CASSVEAIPGTEAFF. CDR3 bases: TGTGCCAGCAGCGTAGAAGCAATTCCTGGCACTGAAGCTTTCTTT.

This clone has a handful of counts. The V call is TRBV7-9, the J call TRBJ1-2; D uncertain. Germline V lookup: CDR1 SEHNR, CDR2 FQNEAQ (reference sequence). V gave up 3 bases and J gave up 5 bases, with 13 bases separating them. The length of the CDR3 is 14 residues. The CDR3 here is CASSFGSHMYGYTF. The CDR3 nucleotides read TGTGCCAGCAGCTTCGGGAGTCATATGTATGGCTACACCTTC.

The chain employs TRBV27 and TRBJ2-1, with D perhaps matching TRBD2 (6 bases). Looked up from germline, CDR1 is MNHEY and CDR2 is SMNVEV (reference sequence). This CDR3 contains 15 residues. V was shortened by 3 bases and J by 4 bases, with 13 bases between the two germline ends. CDR3: CASSLGGVRYNEQFF. CDR3 DNA sequence: TGTGCCAGCAGTTTGGGCGGGGTTCGATACAATGAGCAGTTCTTC.

This clone was seen only a few times. V is TRBV25-1 and J is TRBJ2-5; a possible D gene is TRBD2 (6 bases). Germline V gene sequence: CDR1 MGHDK, CDR2 SYGVNS. CDR3 length: 14 residues. The ends were cut back, 3 bases at V and 5 bases at J, with 13 bases in the middle. The CDR3 DNA reads TGTGCCAGCAGTGAGACGCTAGCGAGGGAGACCCAGTACTTC. Its translation is CASSETLARETQYF. The full variable domain, rest sourced from reference TRBV25-1 and TRBJ2-5, is EADIYQTPRYLVIGTGKKITLECSQTMGHDKMYWYQQDPGMELHLIHYSYGVNSTEKGDLSSESTVSRIRTEHFPLTLESARPSHTSQYLCASSETLARETQYFGPGTRLLVL.

As regards this clone: The sample contains more than one DNA sequence encoding this CDR3. The V gene is TRBV11-3, the J gene TRBJ2-6; no definite D call. Trimming took off 6 bases at V and 0 bases at J, with 3 bases between the two ends. This CDR3 contains 13 residues. The germline gives CDR1 SGHNT, CDR2 YENEEA. The DNA of the CDR3 is TGTGCCAGCAGTTTCTCTGGGGCCAACGTCCTGACTTTC. It yields the protein CASSFSGANVLTF.

This clone has a handful of counts. The J gene is TRBJ2-7, the V gene TRBV30; D unclear. CDR1 is GTSNPN and CDR2 is SVGIG in the germline V gene (reference sequence). V was pared by 2 bases and J by 6 bases, with 8 bases between. This CDR3 is 11 amino acids long. The chain's CDR3 is CAWSTSGEQYV. The CDR3 DNA follows: TGTGCCTGGAGTACATCCGGCGAGCAGTACGTC.

This clone has just a few counts. V is TRBV7-2 and J is TRBJ2-1; 8 bases fit TRBD2. V lost 2 bases to trimming and J lost 6 bases; unmatched junction nucleotides: 9. The CDR3 runs 16 residues. CDR1 and CDR2 from the germline V gene are SGHTA and FQGNSA. CDR3 sequence (DNA): TGTGCCAGCAGCTTAAGAGCGGGAGAAACCAGCAATGAGCAGTTCTTC. Amino acid sequence: CASSLRAGETSNEQFF.

The J gene is TRBJ2-4, the V gene TRBV9, with 9 bases matching TRBD1. The CDR3 is made up of 20 amino acids. Per the germline V gene, CDR1 is SGDLS and CDR2 is YYNGEE. J gave up 0 bases and V 0 bases, and 13 bases lay outside the gene matches. CDR3 DNA: TGTGCCAGCAGCGTAGCTTCGGGACAGGGCATGGACGAAGCCAAAAACATTCAGTACTTC. Translation gives CASSVASGQGMDEAKNIQYF.